This T cell receptor beta chain was recorded in a study of T cell clones after liver transplantation. Study as a whole: Third-party-reactive TCRbeta sequences from pre-transplant mixed lymphocyte reactions served as antigen-independent comparators.

The CDR3 has 15 residues. Looked up from germline, CDR1 is SGHDT and CDR2 is YYEEEE. Losses at the gene ends were 2 bases for V and 4 bases for J; bases not matched to a gene: 7. This table comes from immunoSEQ multiplex PCR, and its TCRdb copy is limited to in-frame clones, with some not included. The sample has approximately 65,000 clones, about 92% seen once. CD3+CD4+ and CD3+CD8+ cells were FACS-sorted from thawed unstimulated PBMCs. The receptor comes from a human patient who received a liver transplant. Among the T cells, some may be from the graft donor. This chain links TRBV5-6 with TRBJ2-5; 8 nucleotides align to TRBD2. The sample consisted of CD4+ T cells from blood, taken less than 28 months after liver transplant. The chain's CDR3 is CASSFSPTSVETQYF. The CDR3 region has the DNA TGTGCCAGCAGCTTCAGCCCGACTAGCGTAGAGACCCAGTACTTC. Full variable domain (outside the CDR3, taken from reference TRBV5-6 and TRBJ2-5): DAGVTQSPTHLIKTRGQQVTLRCSPKSGHDTVSWYQQALGQGPQFIFQYYEEEERQRGNFPDRFSGHQFPNYSSELNVNALLLGDSALYLCASSFSPTSVETQYFGPGTRLLVL.